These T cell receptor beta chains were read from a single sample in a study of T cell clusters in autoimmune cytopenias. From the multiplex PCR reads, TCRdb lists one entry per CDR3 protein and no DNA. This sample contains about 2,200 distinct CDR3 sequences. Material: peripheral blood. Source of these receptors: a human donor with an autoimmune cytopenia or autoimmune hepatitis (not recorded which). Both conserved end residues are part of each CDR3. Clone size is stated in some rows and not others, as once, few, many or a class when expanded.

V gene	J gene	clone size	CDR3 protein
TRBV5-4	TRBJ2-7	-	CASGLHGGGNREQYF
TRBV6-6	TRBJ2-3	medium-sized	CASGRRSTDTQYF
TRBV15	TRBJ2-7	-	CATSRGASGASYEQYF
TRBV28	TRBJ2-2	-	CATRTSGMTPYGTGELFF
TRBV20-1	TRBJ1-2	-	CSAWHRVKGYGYTF
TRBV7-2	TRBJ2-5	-	CASSLVVSGGQGETQYF
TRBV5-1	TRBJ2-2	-	CASSLKDANTGELFF
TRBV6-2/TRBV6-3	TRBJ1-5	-	CASSISRGNQPQHF
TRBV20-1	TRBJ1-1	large	CSARSGTGGLNTEAFF
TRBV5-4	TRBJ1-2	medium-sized	CASSSGQGGGYGYTF
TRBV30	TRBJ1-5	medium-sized	CAWAGKGNQPQHF
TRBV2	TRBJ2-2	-	CASSERPPNTGELFF
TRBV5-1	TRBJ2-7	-	CASSDRPADEQYF
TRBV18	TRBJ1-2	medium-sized	CASSPPRGANYGYTF
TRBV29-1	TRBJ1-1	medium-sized	CSVGGWPEPEAFF
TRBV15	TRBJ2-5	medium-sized	CATSREGLAGRWQETQYF
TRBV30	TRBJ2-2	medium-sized	CAWNPSGIGELFF
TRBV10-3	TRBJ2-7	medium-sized	CAISSPESSYEQYF
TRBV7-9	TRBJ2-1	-	CASSSPNEQFF